This T cell receptor beta chain was observed in a study of shared clonotypes between healthy human individuals. Study-wide background: The plates for each donor numbered three CD4 naive, three CD4 memory, two CD8 naive and one CD8 memory.

The germline V gene encodes CDR1 SGHRS and CDR2 YFSETQ. V was cut by 1 base and J by 6 bases, with 11 bases left in between. The CDR3 totals 14 residues. CD45RO-negative cells were positively selected for CCR7, leaving out terminally differentiated effector memory CD45RA+ cells. This was a deep-level run. Genomic DNA per cell subset filled all wells of several immunoSEQ plates. Authors' processing steps: With immunoSEQ giving junction-only sequences and no quality scores, filtering differed. Some clones are missing from TCRdb's copy, which holds only in-frame ones; the method was immunoSEQ multiplex PCR. V, J and clone size were drawn from that table, and D and trimming were deduced from the DNA. The sample records 1.5 million to 2.5 million clones, just under 95% being singletons.

The chain has TRBV5-1 and TRBJ2-1; D is uncertain. The sample taken for sequencing was naive CD8+ T cells sorted from blood. The TCR originated in a man in his late teens or twenties in good health. CDR3 DNA: TGCGCCAGCAGCTTGTCTTCTACCGGCAATGAGCAGTTCTTC. It encodes CASSLSSTGNEQFF.